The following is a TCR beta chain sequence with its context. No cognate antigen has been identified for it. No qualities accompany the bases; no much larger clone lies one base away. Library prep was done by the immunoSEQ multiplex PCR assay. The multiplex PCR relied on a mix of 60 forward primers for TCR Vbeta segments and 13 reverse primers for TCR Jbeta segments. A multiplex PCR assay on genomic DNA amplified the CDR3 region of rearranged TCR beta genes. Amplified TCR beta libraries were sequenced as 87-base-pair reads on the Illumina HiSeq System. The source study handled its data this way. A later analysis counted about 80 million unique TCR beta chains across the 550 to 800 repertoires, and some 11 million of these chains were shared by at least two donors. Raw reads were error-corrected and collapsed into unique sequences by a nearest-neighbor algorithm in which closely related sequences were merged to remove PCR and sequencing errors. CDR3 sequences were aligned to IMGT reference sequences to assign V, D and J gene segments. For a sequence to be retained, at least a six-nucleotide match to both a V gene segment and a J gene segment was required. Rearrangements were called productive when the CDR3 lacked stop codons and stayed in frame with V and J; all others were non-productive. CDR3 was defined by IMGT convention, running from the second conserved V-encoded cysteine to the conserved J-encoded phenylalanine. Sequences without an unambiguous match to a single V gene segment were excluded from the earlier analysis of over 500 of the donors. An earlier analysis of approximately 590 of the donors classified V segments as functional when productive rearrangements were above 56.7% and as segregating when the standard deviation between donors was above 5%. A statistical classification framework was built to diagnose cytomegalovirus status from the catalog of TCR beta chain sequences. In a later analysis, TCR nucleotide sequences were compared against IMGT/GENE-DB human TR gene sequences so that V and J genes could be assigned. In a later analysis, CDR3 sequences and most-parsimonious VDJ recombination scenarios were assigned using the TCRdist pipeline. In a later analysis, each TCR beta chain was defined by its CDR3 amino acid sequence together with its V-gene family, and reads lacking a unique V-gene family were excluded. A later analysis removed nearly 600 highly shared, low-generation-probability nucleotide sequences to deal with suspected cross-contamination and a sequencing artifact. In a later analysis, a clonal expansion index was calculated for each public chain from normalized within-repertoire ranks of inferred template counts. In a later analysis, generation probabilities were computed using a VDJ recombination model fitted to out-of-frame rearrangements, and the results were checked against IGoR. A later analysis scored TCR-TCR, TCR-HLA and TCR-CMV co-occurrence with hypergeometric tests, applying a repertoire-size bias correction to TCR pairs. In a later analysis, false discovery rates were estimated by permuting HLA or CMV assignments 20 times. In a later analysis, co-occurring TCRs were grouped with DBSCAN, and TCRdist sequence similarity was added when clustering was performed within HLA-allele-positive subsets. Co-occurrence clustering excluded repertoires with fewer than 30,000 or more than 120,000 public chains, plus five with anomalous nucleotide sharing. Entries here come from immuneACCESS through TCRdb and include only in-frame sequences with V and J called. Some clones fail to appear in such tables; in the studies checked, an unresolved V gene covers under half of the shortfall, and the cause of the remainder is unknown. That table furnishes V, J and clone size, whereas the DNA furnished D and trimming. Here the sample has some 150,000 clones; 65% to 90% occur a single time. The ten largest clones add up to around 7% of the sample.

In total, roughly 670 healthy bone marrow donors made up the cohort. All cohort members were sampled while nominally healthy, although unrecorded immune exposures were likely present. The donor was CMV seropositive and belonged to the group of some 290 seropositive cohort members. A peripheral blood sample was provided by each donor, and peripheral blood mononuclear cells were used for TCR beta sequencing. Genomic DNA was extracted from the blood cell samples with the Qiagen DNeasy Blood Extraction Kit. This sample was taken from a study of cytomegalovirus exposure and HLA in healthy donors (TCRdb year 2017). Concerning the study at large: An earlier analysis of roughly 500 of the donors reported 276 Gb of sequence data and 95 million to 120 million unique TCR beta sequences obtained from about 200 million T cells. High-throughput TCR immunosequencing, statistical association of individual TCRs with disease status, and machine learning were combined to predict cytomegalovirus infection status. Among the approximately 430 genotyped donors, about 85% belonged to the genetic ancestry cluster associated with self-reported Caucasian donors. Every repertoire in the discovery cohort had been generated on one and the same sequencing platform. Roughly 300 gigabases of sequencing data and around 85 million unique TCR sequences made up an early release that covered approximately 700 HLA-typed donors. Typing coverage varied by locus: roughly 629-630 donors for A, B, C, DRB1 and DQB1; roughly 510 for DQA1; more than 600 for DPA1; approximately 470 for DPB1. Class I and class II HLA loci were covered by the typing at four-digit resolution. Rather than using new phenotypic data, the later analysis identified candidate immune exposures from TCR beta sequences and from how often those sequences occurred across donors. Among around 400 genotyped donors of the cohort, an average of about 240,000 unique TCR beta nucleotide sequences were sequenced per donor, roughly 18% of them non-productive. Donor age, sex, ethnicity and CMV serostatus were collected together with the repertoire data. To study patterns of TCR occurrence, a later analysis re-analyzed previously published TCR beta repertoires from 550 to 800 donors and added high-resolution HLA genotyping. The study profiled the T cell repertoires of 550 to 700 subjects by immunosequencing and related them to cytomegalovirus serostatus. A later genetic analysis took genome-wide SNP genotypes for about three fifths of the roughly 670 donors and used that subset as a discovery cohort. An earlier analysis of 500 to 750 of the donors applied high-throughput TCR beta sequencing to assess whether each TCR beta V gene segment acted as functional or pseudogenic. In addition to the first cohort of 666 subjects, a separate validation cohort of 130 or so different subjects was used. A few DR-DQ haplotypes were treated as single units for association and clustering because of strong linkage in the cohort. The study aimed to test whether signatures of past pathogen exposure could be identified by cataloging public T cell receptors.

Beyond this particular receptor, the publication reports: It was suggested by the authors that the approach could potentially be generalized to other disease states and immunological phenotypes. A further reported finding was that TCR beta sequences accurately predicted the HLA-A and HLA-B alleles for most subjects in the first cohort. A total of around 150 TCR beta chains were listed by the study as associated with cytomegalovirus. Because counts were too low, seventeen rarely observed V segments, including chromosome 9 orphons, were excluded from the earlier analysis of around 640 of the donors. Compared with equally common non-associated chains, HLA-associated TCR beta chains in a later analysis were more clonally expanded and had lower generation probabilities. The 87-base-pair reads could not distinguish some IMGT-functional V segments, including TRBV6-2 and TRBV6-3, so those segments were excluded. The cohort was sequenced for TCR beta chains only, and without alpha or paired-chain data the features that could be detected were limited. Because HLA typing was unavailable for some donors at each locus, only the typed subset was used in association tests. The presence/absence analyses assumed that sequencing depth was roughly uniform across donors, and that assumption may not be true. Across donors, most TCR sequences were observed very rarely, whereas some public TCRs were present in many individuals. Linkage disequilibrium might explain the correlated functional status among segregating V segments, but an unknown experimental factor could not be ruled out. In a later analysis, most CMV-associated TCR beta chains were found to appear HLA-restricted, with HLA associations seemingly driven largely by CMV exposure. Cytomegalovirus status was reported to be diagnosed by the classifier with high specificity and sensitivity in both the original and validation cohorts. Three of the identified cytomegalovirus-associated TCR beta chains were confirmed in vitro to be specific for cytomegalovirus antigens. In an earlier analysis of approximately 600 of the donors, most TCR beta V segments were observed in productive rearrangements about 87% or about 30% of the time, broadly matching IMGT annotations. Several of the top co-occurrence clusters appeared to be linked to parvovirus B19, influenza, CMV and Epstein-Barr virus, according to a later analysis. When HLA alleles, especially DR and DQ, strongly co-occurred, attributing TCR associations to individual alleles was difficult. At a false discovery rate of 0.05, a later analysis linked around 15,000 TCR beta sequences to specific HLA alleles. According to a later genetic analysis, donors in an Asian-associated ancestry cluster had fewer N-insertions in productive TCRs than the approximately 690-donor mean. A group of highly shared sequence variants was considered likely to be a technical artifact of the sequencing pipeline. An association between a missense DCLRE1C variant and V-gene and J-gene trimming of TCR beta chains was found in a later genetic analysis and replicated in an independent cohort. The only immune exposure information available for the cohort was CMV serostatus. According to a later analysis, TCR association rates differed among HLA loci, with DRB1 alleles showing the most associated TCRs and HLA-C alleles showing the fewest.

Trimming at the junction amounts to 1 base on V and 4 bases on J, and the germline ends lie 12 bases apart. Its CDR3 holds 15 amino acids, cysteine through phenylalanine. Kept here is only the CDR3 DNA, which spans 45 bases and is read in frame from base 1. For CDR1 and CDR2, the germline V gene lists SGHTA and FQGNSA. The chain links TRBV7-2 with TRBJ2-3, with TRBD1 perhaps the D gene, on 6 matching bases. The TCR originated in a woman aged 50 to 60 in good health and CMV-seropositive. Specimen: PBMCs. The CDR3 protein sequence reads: CASSLEQGSADTQYF. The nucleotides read TGTGCCAGCAGCTTAGAACAGGGTAGTGCAGATACGCAGTATTTT.